The sample holds a few counts of the clone carrying this TCR beta chain. Its cognate antigen is unknown. The data stem from a study of CD8+ T cells in alopecia areata. Patients with alopecia areata provided lesional scalp punch biopsies as well as peripheral blood. T lymphocytes (CD4+ and CD8+) were sorted from PBMCs. Trimming left V 5 bases short and J 0 bases short, with 13 bases between. In germline, CDR1 is SGHTA, CDR2 FQGNSA. This CDR3 contains 15 residues. General observations from the study: Scalp sequencing captures resident alphabeta T cells of normal skin too.

cDNA reverse transcribed from extracted RNA served as the sequencing template. Method: immunoSEQ multiplex PCR; TCRdb's copy keeps in-frame clones and lacks some. The sample has 120,000 or so clones; approximately 38% are singletons. The J gene is TRBJ1-1, the V gene TRBV7-2; no clear D gene. Sequenced input: CD4+ T cells sorted from blood. The clonotype originates from a human donor with alopecia areata. As DNA, the CDR3 is TGTGCCAGCAGCCAAAGACGGGGAGTGAACACTGAAGCTTTCTTT. It codes for CASSQRRGVNTEAFF.